The sequence of this TCR beta chain was determined in a study of blood T cell repertoires in COVID-19. TCRdb's table, derived via immunoSEQ multiplex PCR, lists solely in-frame clones and lacks some. The sample includes roughly 14,000 clones, less than 90% of them seen just once. J was trimmed by 2 bases and V by 4 bases; bases with no gene match: 13. The V gene's germline CDR1 is SGHRS and CDR2 YFSETQ. CDR3 length: 18 amino acids. V gene TRBV5-1 combines with J gene TRBJ2-1, with 9 bases aligning to TRBD1. The receptor comes from a human donor in a cohort sampled during active COVID-19. Material: peripheral blood. DNA of the CDR3: TGCGCCAGCAGCCTTATTTCTACAGGGGGCGTCCCCTACAATGAGCAGTTCTTC. It codes for CASSLISTGGVPYNEQFF.